A single sample is the source of the 18 T cell receptor beta chains below, sequenced in a study of vaccination effects on CD4 cells after COVID-19. Following 10 days of culture, CD4+ T cells were isolated. A PCR test confirmed that the person had SARS-CoV-2 infection between March and December 2020. Subjects were given two BNT162b2 or mRNA-1273 vaccine doses. For these receptors, no antigen is known. Using immunoSEQ multiplex PCR, the repertoire was profiled, and TCRdb retains in-frame clones only, with some absent. The data contain tens of thousands of clones, around three quarters of them singletons. The sample here was CD4+ T cells from PBMCs cultured without peptide, taken after COVID-19 vaccination. The origin of the receptors is a human donor who had a prior SARS-CoV-2 infection.

The chain links TRBV7-9 to TRBJ2-1, with D perhaps matching TRBD2 (7 bases). The germline V and J ends were trimmed by 0 bases and 9 bases, with 9 bases remaining between them. The CDR3 is 13 amino acids. CDR1 and CDR2 from the germline V gene are SEHNR and FQNEAQ (reference sequence). CDR3 amino acids: CASSLAGGREQFF. CDR3 DNA: TGTGCCAGCAGCTTAGCGGGGGGGCGTGAGCAGTTCTTC.

The chain uses TRBV11-3 and TRBJ2-7, with 7 bases lining up with TRBD1. This CDR3 is built from 13 residues. Trimming took 1 base from V and 9 from J; bases not matched to a gene: 6. Germline V gene data show CDR1 as SGHNT and CDR2 as YENEEA. CDR3 DNA sequence: TGTGCCAGCAGCTTAGGTGGTCCAGGGGGGCAGTACTTC. Its protein product is CASSLGGPGGQYF.

For this clone: Germline and junction disagree at one end, which may indicate a read error. The chain uses TRBV7-7 and TRBJ2-3, with 11 bases aligning to TRBD2. The germline gives CDR1 SSHAT, CDR2 FNYEAQ (reference sequence). The CDR3 totals 20 residues. The CDR3 reads CASSARPKLAGVTSTDTQYF. CDR3 DNA: TGTGCTAGCAGCGCCAGGCCCAAACTAGCGGGGGTAACTAGCACAGATACGCAGTATTTT. Using reference TRBV7-7 and TRBJ2-3 for the parts outside the CDR3, the full variable domain is GAGVSQSPRYKVTKRGQDVTLRCDPISSHATLYWYQQALGQGPEFLTYFNYEAQPDKSGLPSDRFSAERPEGSISTLTIQRTEQRDSAMYRCASSARPKLAGVTSTDTQYFGPGTRLTVL.

The CDR3 coding sequence is TGTGCCAGCACCAAGGGGGGGCGCGCCGGTCAGCCCCAGCATTTT. It yields the protein CASTKGGRAGQPQHF. The chain employs TRBV6-5 and TRBJ1-5; D might be TRBD1 (6 bases). This CDR3 is 15 amino acids long. Germline-derived CDR1 and CDR2 are MNHEY and SVGAGI. The germline V and J ends were trimmed by 7 bases and 6 bases, with 19 bases remaining between them.

The chain links TRBV30 to TRBJ1-2; 7 positions match TRBD1. The CDR3 contains 14 residues. After removal of 3 bases from V and 8 bases from J, the junction contained 12 bases not matched to a gene. From germline, CDR1 is GTSNPN and CDR2 SVGIG (reference sequence). Here the CDR3 reads CAWRLGGDALGYTF. The CDR3, as DNA: TGTGCCTGGAGGCTAGGGGGCGATGCCCTCGGCTACACCTTC. Full variable domain (missing parts from reference TRBV30 and TRBJ1-2): SQTIHQWPATLVQPVGSPLSLECTVEGTSNPNLYWYRQAAGRGLQLLFYSVGIGQISSEVPQNLSASRPQDRQFILSSKKLLLSDSGFYLCAWRLGGDALGYTFGSGTRLTVV.

The chain uses TRBV5-1 and TRBJ2-3, with a possible D match to TRBD1 (6 bases). CDR1 is SGHRS, CDR2 YFSETQ, per germline. V lost 5 bases and J 2 bases, leaving 12 bases between the germline ends. This CDR3 contains 14 residues. The CDR3 coding sequence is TGCGCCAGCAGAAACAGGGCCGCCACAGATACGCAGTATTTT. Its translation is CASRNRAATDTQYF.

V is TRBV5-1 and J is TRBJ2-3; tentative D call: TRBD2 (6 bases). The CDR3 runs to 13 residues. CDR1 is SGHRS, CDR2 YFSETQ, per germline. Trimming took 4 bases from V and 6 from J, leaving 12 bases between them. The CDR3 DNA sequence: TGCGCCAGCAGCGGAATTAGCGGCGATACGCAGTATTTT. It yields the protein CASSGISGDTQYF.

The genes are TRBV7-6 and TRBJ2-3; D remains ambiguous. The V end lost 5 bases, the J end lost 4 bases, and 10 bases lay between the germline ends. Germline values: CDR1 SGHVS, CDR2 FNYEAQ. The CDR3 has 13 amino acids. The CDR3 DNA reads TGTGCCAGCAGCCGAGAAGTCCCAGATACGCAGTATTTT. Translation: CASSREVPDTQYF. Full variable domain (rest looked up from reference TRBV7-6 and TRBJ2-3): GAGVSQSPRYKVTKRGQDVALRCDPISGHVSLYWYRQALGQGPEFLTYFNYEAQQDKSGLPNDRFSAERPEGSISTLTIQRTEQRDSAMYRCASSREVPDTQYFGPGTRLTVL.

This sequence joins TRBV2 and TRBJ1-2, with TRBD1 identical over 7 bases. Germline V gene lookup returns CDR1 SNHLY and CDR2 FYNNEI. CDR3 size: 14 residues. Trimming cost V 10 bases and J 8 bases; bases outside gene matches: 16. CDR3 region: CATKGNRGVGGYTF. CDR3 DNA: TGTGCCACCAAAGGGAACAGGGGAGTGGGCGGCTACACCTTC.

The chain links TRBV4-2 to TRBJ2-1, with 7 positions matching TRBD2. This CDR3 contains 16 residues. Trimming removed 0 bases from V and 4 bases from J; junction bases left unmatched: 6. The V gene's germline CDR1 is LGHNA and CDR2 YNFKEQ. The CDR3 DNA reads TGTGCCAGCAGCCAAGAGCCGGGGAGGGAATACAATGAGCAGTTCTTC. It is translated as CASSQEPGREYNEQFF.

The chain uses TRBV14 and TRBJ2-1; 15 nucleotides match TRBD2. V lost 3 bases, J lost 8 bases, and 20 bases stayed unmatched. This CDR3 has 21 residues. The germline V gene encodes CDR1 SGHDN and CDR2 FVKESK. The CDR3, as DNA: TGTGCCAGCAGCCACGACATTAAACCGGGACTAGCGGGGGGCGCCCCTCATGAGCAGTTCTTC. Its translation is CASSHDIKPGLAGGAPHEQFF.

This sequence joins TRBV5-6 and TRBJ2-1; D unclear. Germline CDR1 and CDR2: SGHDT and YYEEEE. This CDR3 spans 16 amino acids. With 2 bases removed from V and 4 bases from J, the gap between germline ends came to 16 bases. The CDR3 reads CASSFQLLAQYNEQFF. In nucleotides, the CDR3 is TGTGCCAGCAGCTTTCAACTATTAGCTCAATACAATGAGCAGTTCTTC. The entire variable domain, with the rest obtained from reference TRBV5-6 and TRBJ2-1, is as follows: DAGVTQSPTHLIKTRGQQVTLRCSPKSGHDTVSWYQQALGQGPQFIFQYYEEEERQRGNFPDRFSGHQFPNYSSELNVNALLLGDSALYLCASSFQLLAQYNEQFFGPGTRLTVL.

This clone has a handful of counts. This chain links TRBV7-9 with TRBJ2-7; 8 bases fit TRBD1. Per germline, CDR1 SEHNR and CDR2 FQNEAQ (reference sequence). V shed 9 bases, J shed 5 bases, and the junction held 9 bases outside the gene matches. The CDR3 extends over 13 amino acids. The CDR3 bases are TGTGCCAGTCAGGGGGCGTTTGTGGACGAGCAGTACTTC. It yields the protein CASQGAFVDEQYF.

The CDR3 sequence: CASRTSGGWGDTQYF. Here the CDR3 DNA reads TGTGCCAGCAGGACTAGCGGGGGTTGGGGGGATACGCAGTATTTT. This sequence joins TRBV5-4 and TRBJ2-3, with 12 bases lining up with TRBD2. The germline gives CDR1 SGHNT, CDR2 YYREEE (reference sequence). V trimming: 5 bases; J trimming: 6 bases; junction bases outside the gene matches: 7. There are 15 residues in the CDR3. Using reference TRBV5-4 and TRBJ2-3 for the parts outside the CDR3, the full variable domain is ETGVTQSPTHLIKTRGQQVTLRCSSQSGHNTVSWYQQALGQGPQFIFQYYREEENGRGNFPPRFSGLQFPNYSSELNVNALELDDSALYLCASRTSGGWGDTQYFGPGTRLTVL.

J is TRBJ2-5 and V is TRBV6-5; D may be TRBD1 (6 bases). The CDR3 extends over 14 amino acids. The V and J ends lost 7 bases and 5 bases respectively, with 17 bases between them. CDR1 and CDR2 (germline): MNHEY, SVGAGI. The CDR3 protein is CASTMSGTFETQYF. In DNA, the CDR3 is TGTGCCAGCACCATGTCAGGGACATTTGAGACCCAGTACTTC.

V usage is TRBV7-2 and J usage is TRBJ2-5, with D possibly matching TRBD2 (5 bases). Germline CDR1 and CDR2: SGHTA and FQGNSA. The CDR3 is 12 residues long. Deletions cut 5 bases from V and 7 bases from J, with 11 bases between. CDR3 sequence (DNA): TGTGCCAGCAGCGACTACTGGGGGACCCAGTACTTC. Encoded protein: CASSDYWGTQYF.

In this sample, this clone turned up a few times. The CDR3 sequence: CASSQAQYNSPLHF. Written as DNA, the CDR3 is TGCGCCAGCAGCCAAGCACAGTATAATTCACCCCTCCACTTT. This chain connects TRBV4-3 to TRBJ1-6, with unresolved D. Trimming left V 1 base short and J 4 bases short, with 5 bases between. Germline-derived CDR1 and CDR2 are LGHNA and YSLEER. The CDR3 consists of 14 residues.

The chain links TRBV29-1 to TRBJ2-2; D not resolved. V was trimmed by 5 bases and J by 1 base, leaving 11 bases between them. From germline, CDR1 is SQVTM and CDR2 ANQGSEA. There are 14 residues in the CDR3. The CDR3 here is CSVQGSLNTGELFF. The CDR3 nucleotides are TGCAGCGTTCAAGGCTCTTTGAACACCGGGGAGCTGTTTTTT.